The source of this T cell receptor (beta chain) is a study of shared clonotypes between healthy human individuals. Study outcomes and limitations: Rarefaction revealed incomplete sorted-subset sequencing despite large depth. The donor pool, a small one, limited the genetic and exposure-history diversity represented.

CD45RO-negative, CCR7-selected cells formed the naive CD8 fraction, which excluded terminally differentiated effector memory CD45RA+ cells. The donors were all Caucasian adults (living in Nashville, Tennessee). Germline V gene sequence: CDR1 MNHNS, CDR2 SASEGT. The V gene lost 1 base and the J gene lost 0 bases, with 6 bases spanning the gap. The CDR3 totals 14 residues. Clones were sequenced by immunoSEQ multiplex PCR, and TCRdb holds only the in-frame ones, with some missing. The table records some 2.1 million clones, 85% to 95% of them present only once. With respect to this clone: Its antigen is still unknown.

The TCR was taken from a man aged 18 to 29 in good health. The sample taken for sequencing was naive CD8+ T cells sorted from blood. J is TRBJ1-1 and V is TRBV6-1; D gene ambiguous. As DNA, the CDR3 is TGTGCCAGCAGTGAAGGAGCCATGAACACTGAAGCTTTCTTT. Translating it yields CASSEGAMNTEAFF.